This TCR beta chain was obtained from a study of siplizumab effects on memory and regulatory T cells. Per sample, roughly 94,000 TCR templates underwent assay. Repertoires were generated with immunoSEQ multiplex PCR, while TCRdb's copy carries only in-frame clones and drops some. The table records over 85,000 clones, roughly 90% of them present only once. This clone was detected only a few times. Its antigen is not identified. Study-wide points: Roughly 75-95% of proliferating CD4+ or CD8+ clones lacked a naive or memory phenotype that could be assigned.

This CDR3 has 15 amino acids. V shed 0 bases and J shed 4 bases, with 10 bases lying between them. The germline V gene has CDR1 MGHRA and CDR2 YSYEKL. Specimen: CD4+ T cells sorted from blood. The gene calls are TRBV4-1 and TRBJ1-3, with D hard to call. This clonotype originated in a human donor in good health. CDR3 nucleotide sequence: TGCGCCAGCAGCCAAGATGGGTTATCCGGAAACACCATATATTTT. Its translation is CASSQDGLSGNTIYF.